These 28 T cell receptor beta chains were all obtained from the same sample, sequenced in a study of T cell responses to AZD1222 COVID-19 vaccine. Here immunoSEQ multiplex PCR was the method, and the copy in TCRdb shows in-frame clones only, minus some. The sample includes 90,000 to 95,000 clones, 70% to 90% of them seen just once. The specimen was peripheral blood, collected on day 0 of AZD1222 vaccination. The source of these receptors is an adult in good health.

This sequence joins TRBV2 and TRBJ2-7, with D perhaps TRBD2 (6 bases). The CDR3 has 14 amino acids. Germline V lookup: CDR1 SNHLY, CDR2 FYNNEI. V was cut by 7 bases and J by 5 bases, with 18 bases left in between. The CDR3 sequence: CASTLLSGFDEQYF. DNA for the CDR3: TGTGCCAGCACTCTCCTCAGCGGGTTCGACGAGCAGTACTTC.

The gene calls are TRBV9 and TRBJ2-7; 11 positions agree with TRBD2. The CDR3 runs to 16 residues. Germline CDR1 and CDR2: SGDLS and YYNGEE. The trim removed 3 bases at V and 4 bases at J, leaving 9 bases unmatched. The CDR3 is CASSAVGTSGRYEQYF. CDR3 in DNA: TGTGCCAGCAGCGCAGTAGGGACTAGCGGAAGATACGAGCAGTACTTC.

This clone was detected only once. This chain uses TRBV2 with TRBJ2-2, with D possibly being TRBD1 or TRBD2 (6 bases each). There are 13 residues in the CDR3. Germline assignment: CDR1 SNHLY and CDR2 FYNNEI. Trimming cost V 7 bases and J 3 bases, with 9 bases left between them. CDR3 DNA sequence: TGTGCCAGCAACAGGGAGGACACCGGGGAGCTGTTTTTT. Its protein is CASNREDTGELFF.

This clone was observed a single time. The chain combines TRBV4-2 with TRBJ2-3; TRBD2 is a possible D gene (6 bases). With 1 base removed from V and 0 bases from J, the gap between germline ends came to 17 bases. CDR1 and CDR2 (germline): LGHNA, YNFKEQ. The CDR3 covers 18 residues. The CDR3 bases are TGTGCCAGCAGCCAAGGGTCGCTAGCGTTCGCTAGCACAGATACGCAGTATTTT. The encoded protein is CASSQGSLAFASTDTQYF.

V usage is TRBV3-1 (or the pseudogene TRBV3-2) and J usage is TRBJ1-1; D is ambiguous. Germline assignment: CDR1 LGHDT and CDR2 YNNKEL (reference sequence). Trimming shortened V by 4 bases and J by 2 bases, and 14 bases separated the two germline ends. This CDR3 region has 15 residues. Written as DNA, the CDR3 is TGTGCCAGCAGCCCCCGGAATAGCCAAAACACTGAAGCTTTCTTT. It translates to CASSPRNSQNTEAFF.

This chain uses TRBV27 with TRBJ1-4, with 7 bases identical to TRBD1. The CDR3 has 15 amino acids. Germline lookup yields CDR1 MNHEY and CDR2 SMNVEV (reference sequence). The J segment lost 8 bases and the V segment lost 0 bases, leaving 6 bases of the junction unmatched. The CDR3 loop reads CASSLSKRGQEKLFF. CDR3 DNA: TGTGCCAGCAGTTTATCGAAGAGGGGGCAAGAAAAACTGTTTTTT.

CDR3 residues: CATSQGPQETQYF. For the CDR3, the DNA is TGTGCCACCAGTCAGGGACCCCAAGAGACCCAGTACTTC. The rearrangement links TRBV24-1 to TRBJ2-5; perhaps D is TRBD1 or TRBD2 (5 bases each). This CDR3 contains 13 residues. The V and J ends lost 6 bases and 1 base respectively, with 8 bases between them. The germline gives CDR1 KGHDR, CDR2 SFDVKD.

In this sample, this clone turned up once. This chain uses TRBV6-5 with TRBJ1-1, with D hard to call. The CDR3 covers 14 residues. Germline assignment: CDR1 MNHEY and CDR2 SVGAGI. Trimming pared 2 bases from V and 0 bases from J, leaving 7 bases between. CDR3 sequence: CASSYGPMNTEAFF. The CDR3 DNA reads as TGTGCCAGCAGTTACGGACCGATGAACACTGAAGCTTTCTTT.

V gene TRBV3-1 (or the pseudogene TRBV3-2) combines with J gene TRBJ1-2; no clear D. Germline loops: CDR1 LGHDT, CDR2 YNNKEL (reference sequence). The CDR3 length is 14 residues. Trimming stripped 1 base from V and 8 bases from J, with 14 bases between. This CDR3 reads CASSQAVRGAGYTF. Here the CDR3 DNA reads TGTGCCAGCAGCCAAGCAGTTCGGGGAGCGGGCTACACCTTC.

The chain carries TRBV28 and TRBJ2-7, with TRBD1 matching over 11 bases. The CDR3 is 15 amino acids. V dropped 3 bases and J dropped 6; count of bases not matched to a gene: 7. Germline values: CDR1 MDHEN, CDR2 SYDVKM. The CDR3 here is CASSFYGTGGFEQYF. DNA of the CDR3: TGTGCCAGCAGTTTTTATGGGACAGGGGGTTTCGAGCAGTACTTC.

This chain uses TRBV30 with TRBJ2-7, with 12 positions matching TRBD2. Germline V lookup: CDR1 GTSNPN, CDR2 SVGIG (reference sequence). The CDR3 is 12 amino acids. V lost 8 bases to trimming and J lost 3 bases; unmatched junction nucleotides: 2. The CDR3 DNA sequence: TGTGCCCTGACTAGCGGGGGCTACGAGCAGTACTTC. Protein product: CALTSGGYEQYF.

The chain joins TRBV5-1 to TRBJ2-5; TRBD1 is a possible D gene (6 bases). V gave up 3 bases and J gave up 3 bases, with 15 bases separating them. CDR3 length equals 15 residues. Germline loops: CDR1 SGHRS, CDR2 YFSETQ. The CDR3 reads CASSSTRTVKETQYF. CDR3 bases: TGCGCCAGCAGCTCCACACGGACAGTTAAAGAGACCCAGTACTTC.

The CDR3 coding sequence is TGTGCCAGCAGCCGGAGGCGGGGGGGCTCCTACAATGAGCAGTTCTTC. This gives the protein CASSRRRGGSYNEQFF. The V gene is TRBV21-1, the J gene TRBJ2-1; the table assigns TRBD2, which was not confirmed against the DNA. TRBV21-1 is a listed pseudogene. The CDR3 is 16 residues long.

The rearrangement links TRBV30 to TRBJ2-3; a possible D gene is TRBD2 (6 bases). CDR1 and CDR2 from the germline V gene are GTSNPN and SVGIG (reference sequence). This CDR3 region has 14 residues. Trimming left V 4 bases short and J 0 bases short, with 11 bases between. The CDR3 spells CAWNVLASTDTQYF. Written as DNA, the CDR3 is TGTGCCTGGAACGTGCTAGCGAGCACAGATACGCAGTATTTT.

The chain employs TRBV2 and TRBJ1-1; D gene ambiguous. Looked up from germline, CDR1 is SNHLY and CDR2 is FYNNEI. The CDR3 runs to 13 residues. V dropped 3 bases and J dropped 11 bases, with 16 bases sitting between them. The CDR3 sequence is CASSDSRGGRAFF. CDR3 DNA: TGTGCCAGCAGTGATTCCCGGGGAGGACGGGCTTTCTTT.

Note on this clone: Its ends do not fully match the called genes, so a read error is possible. The chain joins TRBV11-2 to TRBJ2-7; 10 nucleotides match TRBD2. The CDR3 is made up of 19 amino acids. Germline lookup yields CDR1 SGHAT and CDR2 FQNNGV. The CDR3 loop reads CASSIDPGLALARIYEQYF. In DNA form, the CDR3 reads TGTGCCAGCAGCATAGACCCGGGACTAGCGTTGGCACGAATCTACGAGCAGTACTTC.

The chain combines TRBV3-1 (or the pseudogene TRBV3-2) with TRBJ2-3; 10 bases are shared with TRBD2. With V trimmed by 6 bases and J by 5 bases, 8 bases remained unmatched. Germline V lookup: CDR1 LGHDT, CDR2 YNNKEL (reference sequence). The CDR3 totals 15 residues. CDR3 coding DNA: TGTGCCAGCAGTCCCGAAGCGGGGGGGCTAGATACGCAGTATTTT. Protein product: CASSPEAGGLDTQYF.

The CDR3 DNA reads as TGTGCCAGCAGTCGCCTCCCTAGGGTCGACTATGGCTACACCTTC. It translates to CASSRLPRVDYGYTF. The chain combines TRBV27 with TRBJ1-2; D not resolved. The CDR3 runs to 15 residues. CDR1 is MNHEY and CDR2 is SMNVEV in the germline V gene (reference sequence). Between the trimmed V and J ends, which lost 5 bases and 3 bases, there was a span of 16 bases.

The chain recombines TRBV6-1 with TRBJ1-1; tentative D call: TRBD1 (5 bases). CDR3 length: 14 amino acids. CDR1 MNHNS and CDR2 SASEGT come from the germline V gene. V shed 3 bases and J shed 1 base, with 9 bases lying between them. The CDR3 sequence is CASSDQGKNTEAFF. CDR3 DNA: TGTGCCAGCAGTGATCAGGGTAAGAACACTGAAGCTTTCTTT.

V is TRBV11-3 and J is TRBJ2-1; 10 nucleotides align to TRBD2. Looked up from germline, CDR1 is SGHNT and CDR2 is YENEEA. The V segment lost 5 bases and the J segment 8 bases; nucleotides outside the gene matches: 15. The CDR3 has 17 residues. As DNA, the CDR3 is TGTGCCAGCAGCAACCCGCGAACCAGCGGGGGGGCATATGAGCAGTTCTTC. Its protein product is CASSNPRTSGGAYEQFF.

This clone came up once. The rearrangement links TRBV14 to TRBJ1-1; 9 bases fit TRBD1. Unmatched junction bases numbered 12, after V lost 2 bases and J lost 2 bases. CDR1 SGHDN and CDR2 FVKESK come from the germline V gene. The CDR3 has 18 amino acids. CDR3 sequence reads: CASSQIPLGTGTNTEAFF. Here the CDR3 DNA reads TGTGCCAGCAGCCAAATCCCATTAGGGACAGGGACCAACACTGAAGCTTTCTTT.

This clone was counted a single time. The rearrangement joins TRBV3-1 (or the pseudogene TRBV3-2) to TRBJ2-7, with TRBD1 as a possible D gene (6 bases). V was shortened by 5 bases and J by 3 bases, with 17 bases between the two germline ends. Germline lookup yields CDR1 LGHDT and CDR2 YNNKEL (reference sequence). This CDR3 comprises 15 residues. DNA for the CDR3: TGTGCCAGCAGCTTAGGATCGACAGGAGACTACGAGCAGTACTTC. It is translated as CASSLGSTGDYEQYF.

The sample holds a few counts of this clone. This CDR3 is CATSDPFDSSPQYF. DNA for the CDR3: TGTGCCACCAGTGACCCCTTCGACAGTTCTCCCCAGTACTTC. This sequence joins TRBV24-1 and TRBJ2-5, with TRBD1 as a possible D gene (5 bases). The length of the CDR3 is 14 residues. The V and J ends lost 4 bases and 9 bases respectively, with 17 bases between them. The germline V gene encodes CDR1 KGHDR and CDR2 SFDVKD.

The chain is built from TRBV29-1 and TRBJ2-5, with 7 positions matching TRBD1. The germline CDR1 and CDR2 sequences are SQVTM and ANQGSEA. The trim removed 3 bases at V and 5 bases at J, leaving 9 bases unmatched. This CDR3 has 14 residues. CDR3 sequence (DNA): TGCAGCGTTGAGAGGTCAGGGGGTAGGGAGACCCAGTACTTC. The encoded protein is CSVERSGGRETQYF.

The gene calls are TRBV11-2 and TRBJ2-1, with D possibly matching TRBD1 (6 bases). This CDR3 region has 15 residues. Trimming pared 3 bases from V and 8 bases from J, leaving 17 bases between. Germline V lookup: CDR1 SGHAT, CDR2 FQNNGV. CDR3: CASSFRGRGQDEQFF. The CDR3 DNA is TGTGCCAGCAGCTTCCGAGGCAGGGGTCAGGATGAGCAGTTCTTC.

This clone showed up just a few times. V usage is TRBV11-2 and J usage is TRBJ2-3; TRBD2 might be the D (6 bases). CDR3 length: 16 residues. Germline-derived CDR1 and CDR2 are SGHAT and FQNNGV. The V and J ends lost 3 bases and 0 bases respectively, with 13 bases between them. This CDR3 is CASSFLGGESTDTQYF. DNA of the CDR3: TGTGCCAGCAGCTTCCTTGGCGGGGAGAGCACAGATACGCAGTATTTT.

The chain has TRBV10-2 and TRBJ2-5; a possible D gene is TRBD2 (6 bases). The V end was cut by 7 bases, the J end by 0 bases, with 12 bases between. Germline-derived CDR1 and CDR2 are WSHSY and SAAADI. This CDR3 comprises 14 residues. CDR3 bases: TGCGCCAGCAACACGGGACTGAACCAAGAGACCCAGTACTTC. Its protein is CASNTGLNQETQYF.

This clone was counted a single time. This sequence joins TRBV7-2 and TRBJ2-1, with a weak D call TRBD2 (6 bases). CDR3 length: 15 amino acids. The V end lost 5 bases, the J end lost 1 base, and 12 bases lay between the germline ends. Germline V lookup: CDR1 SGHTA, CDR2 FQGNSA. The CDR3 loop is CASSTAGTSYNEQFF. The CDR3 coding sequence is TGTGCCAGCAGCACAGCGGGTACATCCTACAATGAGCAGTTCTTC.